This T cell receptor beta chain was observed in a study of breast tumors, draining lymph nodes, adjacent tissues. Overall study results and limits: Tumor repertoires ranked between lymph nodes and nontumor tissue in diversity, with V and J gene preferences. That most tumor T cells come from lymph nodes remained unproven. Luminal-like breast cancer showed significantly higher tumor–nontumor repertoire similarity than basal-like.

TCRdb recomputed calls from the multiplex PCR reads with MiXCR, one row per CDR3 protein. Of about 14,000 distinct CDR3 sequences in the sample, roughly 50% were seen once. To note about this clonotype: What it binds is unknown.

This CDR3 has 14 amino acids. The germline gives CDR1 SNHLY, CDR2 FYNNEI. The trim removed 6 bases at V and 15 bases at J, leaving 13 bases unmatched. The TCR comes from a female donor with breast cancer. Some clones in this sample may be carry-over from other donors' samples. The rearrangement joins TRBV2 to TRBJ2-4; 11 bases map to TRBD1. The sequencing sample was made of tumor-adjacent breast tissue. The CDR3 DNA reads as TGTGCCAGCAGCCCCCCCGGACAGGGGGCGCTTGGGTACTTC. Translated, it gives CASSPPGQGALGYF.